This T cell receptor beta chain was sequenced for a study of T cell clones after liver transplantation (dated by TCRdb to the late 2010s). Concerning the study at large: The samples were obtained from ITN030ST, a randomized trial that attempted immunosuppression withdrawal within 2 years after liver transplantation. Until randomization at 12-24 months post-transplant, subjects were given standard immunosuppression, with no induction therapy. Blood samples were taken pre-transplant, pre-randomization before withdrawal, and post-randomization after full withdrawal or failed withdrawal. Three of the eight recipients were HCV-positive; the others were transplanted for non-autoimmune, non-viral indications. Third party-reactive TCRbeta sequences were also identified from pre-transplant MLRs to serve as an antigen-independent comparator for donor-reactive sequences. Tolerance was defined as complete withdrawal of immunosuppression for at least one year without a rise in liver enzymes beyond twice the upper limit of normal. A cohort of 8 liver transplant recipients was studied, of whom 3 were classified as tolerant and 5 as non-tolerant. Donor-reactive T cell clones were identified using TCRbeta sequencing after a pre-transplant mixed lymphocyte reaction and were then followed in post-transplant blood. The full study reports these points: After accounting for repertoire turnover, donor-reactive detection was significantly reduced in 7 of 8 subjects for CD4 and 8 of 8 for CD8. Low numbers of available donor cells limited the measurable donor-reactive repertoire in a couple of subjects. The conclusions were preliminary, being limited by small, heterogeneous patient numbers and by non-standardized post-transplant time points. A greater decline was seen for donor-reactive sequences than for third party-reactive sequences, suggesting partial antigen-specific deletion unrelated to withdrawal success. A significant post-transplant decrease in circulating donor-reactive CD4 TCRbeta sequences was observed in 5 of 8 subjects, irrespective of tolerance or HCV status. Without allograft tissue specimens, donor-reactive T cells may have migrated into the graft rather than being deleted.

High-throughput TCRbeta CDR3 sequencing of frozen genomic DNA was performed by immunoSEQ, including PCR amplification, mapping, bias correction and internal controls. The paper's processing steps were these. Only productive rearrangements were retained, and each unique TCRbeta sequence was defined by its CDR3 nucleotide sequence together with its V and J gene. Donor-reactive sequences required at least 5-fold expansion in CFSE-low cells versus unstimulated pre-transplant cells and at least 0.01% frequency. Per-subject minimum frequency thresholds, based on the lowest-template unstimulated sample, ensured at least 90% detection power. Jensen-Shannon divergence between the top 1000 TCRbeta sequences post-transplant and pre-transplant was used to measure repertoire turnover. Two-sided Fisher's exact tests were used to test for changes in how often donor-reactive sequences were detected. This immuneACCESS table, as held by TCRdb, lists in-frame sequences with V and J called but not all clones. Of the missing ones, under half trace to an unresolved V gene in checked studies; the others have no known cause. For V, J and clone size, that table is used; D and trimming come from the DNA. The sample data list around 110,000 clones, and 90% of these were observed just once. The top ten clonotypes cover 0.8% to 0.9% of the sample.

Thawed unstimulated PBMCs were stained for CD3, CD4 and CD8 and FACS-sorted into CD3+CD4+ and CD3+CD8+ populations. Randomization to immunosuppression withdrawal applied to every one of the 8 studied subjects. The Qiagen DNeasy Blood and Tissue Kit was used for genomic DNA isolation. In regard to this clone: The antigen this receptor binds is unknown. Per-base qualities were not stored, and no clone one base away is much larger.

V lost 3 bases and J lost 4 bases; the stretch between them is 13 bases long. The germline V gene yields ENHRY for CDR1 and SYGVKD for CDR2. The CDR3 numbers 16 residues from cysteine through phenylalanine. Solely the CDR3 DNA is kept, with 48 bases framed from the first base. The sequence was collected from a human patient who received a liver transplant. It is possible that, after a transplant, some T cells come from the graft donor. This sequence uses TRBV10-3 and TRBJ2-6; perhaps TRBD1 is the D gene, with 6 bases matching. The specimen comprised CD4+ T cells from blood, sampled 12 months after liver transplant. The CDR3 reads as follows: CAISDHRAIGANVLTF. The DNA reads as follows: TGTGCCATCAGTGATCACAGGGCTATAGGGGCCAACGTCCTGACTTTC.